This T cell receptor beta chain emerged from a study of blood T cell repertoires in COVID-19. Study-level information: There were acute and convalescent COVID-19 samples, and they came from the United States, Italy and Spain. PBMCs, B-cell-depleted T cells, or T cells provided the cDNA or gDNA that made up the material.

Original processing notes: Quantification of nucleated cells was approximated via reference gene primer amplification. The repertoire was sequenced with immunoSEQ multiplex PCR; TCRdb's copy has only in-frame clones and lacks some. The V and J calls and the clone size are those of that table, but D and trimming were determined from the DNA. Of 300,000 to 400,000 clones in the sample, about 90% were seen once. The V gene lost 3 bases and the J gene lost 4 bases, with 18 bases spanning the gap. The CDR3 runs 16 residues. From germline, CDR1 is SGHTA and CDR2 FQGNSA. Sequenced: peripheral blood. This clonotype was sampled from a woman in her late teens or twenties who had recovered from COVID-19. The rearrangement joins TRBV7-2 to TRBJ1-2, with D unclear. CDR3 DNA sequence: TGTGCCAGCAGCTTTTACGGGAGGGTAGGGAGCTATGGCTACACCTTC. Protein: CASSFYGRVGSYGYTF.